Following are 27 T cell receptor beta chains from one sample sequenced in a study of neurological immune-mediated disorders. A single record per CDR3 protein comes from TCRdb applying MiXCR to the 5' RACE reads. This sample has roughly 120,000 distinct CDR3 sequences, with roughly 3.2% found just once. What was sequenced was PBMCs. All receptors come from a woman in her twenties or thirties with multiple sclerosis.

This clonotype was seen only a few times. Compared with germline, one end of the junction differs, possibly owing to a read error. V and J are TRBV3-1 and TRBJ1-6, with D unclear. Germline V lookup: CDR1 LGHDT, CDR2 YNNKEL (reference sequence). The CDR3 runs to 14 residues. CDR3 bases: TGTGCCAGCAGCCAAGATAGGCGTAATTCAACCCTCAACTTT. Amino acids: CASSQDRRNSTLNF.

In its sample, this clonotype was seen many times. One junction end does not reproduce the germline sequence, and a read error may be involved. In nucleotides, the CDR3 is TGCAATGCTCGACTAGCCGGTTCTTACGAGCAGTACTTC. Its translation: CNARLAGSYEQYF. The V call is TRBV20-1, the J call TRBJ2-7; 7 positions match TRBD2. The CDR3 is 13 amino acids. Germline loops: CDR1 DFQATT, CDR2 SNEGSKA (reference sequence).

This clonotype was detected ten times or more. CDR3 sequence (DNA): TGCAGTGCTAGAGGGTTTGTAGCGCCCGAAGAGACCCAGTACTTC. It specifies CSARGFVAPEETQYF. The rearrangement joins TRBV20-1 to TRBJ2-5; D is perhaps TRBD2 (5 bases). Between the trimmed V and J ends, which lost 1 base and 3 bases, there was a span of 15 bases. The germline V gene encodes CDR1 DFQATT and CDR2 SNEGSKA (reference sequence). This CDR3 is built from 15 residues.

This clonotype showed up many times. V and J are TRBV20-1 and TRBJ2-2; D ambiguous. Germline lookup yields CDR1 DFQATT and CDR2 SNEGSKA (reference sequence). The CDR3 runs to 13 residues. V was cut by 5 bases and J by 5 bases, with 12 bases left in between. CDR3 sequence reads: CSARSVLTGELFF. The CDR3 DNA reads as TGCAGTGCTCGATCCGTACTTACCGGGGAGCTGTTTTTT.

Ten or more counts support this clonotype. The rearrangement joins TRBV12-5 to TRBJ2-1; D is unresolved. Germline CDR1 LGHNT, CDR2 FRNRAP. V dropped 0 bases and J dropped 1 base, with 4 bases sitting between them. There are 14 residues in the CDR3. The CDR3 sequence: CASGLVLSYNEQFF. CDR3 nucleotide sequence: TGTGCTAGTGGTTTGGTACTTTCCTACAATGAGCAGTTCTTC. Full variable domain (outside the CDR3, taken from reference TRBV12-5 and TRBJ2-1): DARVTQTPRHKVTEMGQEVTMRCQPILGHNTVFWYRQTMMQGLELLAYFRNRAPLDDSGMPKDRFSAEMPDATLATLKIQPSEPRDSAVYFCASGLVLSYNEQFFGPGTRLTVL.

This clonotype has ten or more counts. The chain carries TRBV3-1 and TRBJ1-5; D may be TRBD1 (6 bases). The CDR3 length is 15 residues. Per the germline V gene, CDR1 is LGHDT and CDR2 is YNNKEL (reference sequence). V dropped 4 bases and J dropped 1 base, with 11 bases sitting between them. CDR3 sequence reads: CASSLGAGSNQPQHF. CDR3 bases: TGTGCCAGCAGCCTGGGGGCAGGGAGCAATCAGCCCCAGCATTTT.

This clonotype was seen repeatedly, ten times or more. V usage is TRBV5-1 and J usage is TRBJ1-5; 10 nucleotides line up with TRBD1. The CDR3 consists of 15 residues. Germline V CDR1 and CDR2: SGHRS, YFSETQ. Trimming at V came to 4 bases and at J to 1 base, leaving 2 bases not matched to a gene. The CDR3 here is CASSPGQGSNQPQHF. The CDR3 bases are TGCGCCAGCAGCCCGGGACAGGGGAGCAATCAGCCCCAGCATTTT.

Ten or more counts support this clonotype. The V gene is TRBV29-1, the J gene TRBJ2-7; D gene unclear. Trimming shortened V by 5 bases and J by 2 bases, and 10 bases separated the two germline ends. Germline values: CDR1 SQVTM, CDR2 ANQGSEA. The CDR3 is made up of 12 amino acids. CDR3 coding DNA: TGCAGCGTTTCGGACGGAACCTACGAGCAGTACTTC. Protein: CSVSDGTYEQYF.

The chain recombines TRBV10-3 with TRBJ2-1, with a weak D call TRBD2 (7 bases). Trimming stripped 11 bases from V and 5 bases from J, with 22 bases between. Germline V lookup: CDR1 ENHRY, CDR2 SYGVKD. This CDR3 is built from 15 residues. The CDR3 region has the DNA TGTGCCGTCCGGCGGGGGCTTGCCTCAGACAATGAGCAGTTCTTC. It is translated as CAVRRGLASDNEQFF.

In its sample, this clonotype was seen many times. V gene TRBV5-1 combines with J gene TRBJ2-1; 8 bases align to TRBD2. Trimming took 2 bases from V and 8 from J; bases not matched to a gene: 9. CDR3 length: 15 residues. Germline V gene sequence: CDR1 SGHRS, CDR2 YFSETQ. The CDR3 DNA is TGCGCCAGCAGCTTTTCCGGGAGGGCTTTCGATGAGCAGTTCTTC. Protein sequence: CASSFSGRAFDEQFF.

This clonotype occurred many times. CDR3 protein: CASSPTGPQALYGYTF. The CDR3, as DNA: TGTGCCAGCAGCCCAACCGGGCCCCAGGCCCTCTATGGCTACACCTTC. The chain couples TRBV6-2 or TRBV6-3 to TRBJ1-2; D is unclear. V lost 6 bases, J lost 4 bases, and 21 bases lay in between. The CDR3 consists of 16 residues. Germline assignment: CDR1 MNHEY and CDR2 SVGEGT.

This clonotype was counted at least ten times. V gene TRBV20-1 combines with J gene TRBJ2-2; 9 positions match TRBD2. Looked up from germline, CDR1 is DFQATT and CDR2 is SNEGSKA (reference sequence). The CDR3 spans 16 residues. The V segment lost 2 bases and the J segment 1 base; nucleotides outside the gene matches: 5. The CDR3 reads CSARLAGVKNTGELFF. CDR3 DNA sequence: TGCAGTGCTAGATTAGCGGGGGTTAAGAACACCGGGGAGCTGTTTTTT.

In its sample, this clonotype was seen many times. The DNA for the CDR3 is TGTGCAACCTCCCCACTAGCGGGACTGTCAGATACGCAGTATTTT. It is translated as CATSPLAGLSDTQYF. This chain links TRBV9 with TRBJ2-3; 10 bases map to TRBD2. The CDR3 loop spans 15 amino acids. Germline CDR1 SGDLS, CDR2 YYNGEE. Variable domain in full (rest from reference TRBV9 and TRBJ2-3): DSGVTQTPKHLITATGQRVTLRCSPRSGDLSVYWYQQSLDQGLQFLIQYYNGEERAKGNILERFSAQQFPDLHSELNLSSLELGDSALYFCATSPLAGLSDTQYFGPGTRLTVL.

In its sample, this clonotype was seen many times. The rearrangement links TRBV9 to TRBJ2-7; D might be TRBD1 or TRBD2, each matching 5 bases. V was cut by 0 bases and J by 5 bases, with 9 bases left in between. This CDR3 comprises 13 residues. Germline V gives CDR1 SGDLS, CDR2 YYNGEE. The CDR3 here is CASSVGGWNEQYF. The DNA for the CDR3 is TGTGCCAGCAGCGTAGGGGGGTGGAACGAGCAGTACTTC.

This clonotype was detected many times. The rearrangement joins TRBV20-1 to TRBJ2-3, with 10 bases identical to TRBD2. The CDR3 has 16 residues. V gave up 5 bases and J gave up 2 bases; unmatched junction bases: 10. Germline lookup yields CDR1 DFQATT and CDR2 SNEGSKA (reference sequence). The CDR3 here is CSAFLLTSGDTDTQYF. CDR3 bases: TGCAGTGCTTTTCTCCTTACTAGCGGGGACACAGATACGCAGTATTTT.

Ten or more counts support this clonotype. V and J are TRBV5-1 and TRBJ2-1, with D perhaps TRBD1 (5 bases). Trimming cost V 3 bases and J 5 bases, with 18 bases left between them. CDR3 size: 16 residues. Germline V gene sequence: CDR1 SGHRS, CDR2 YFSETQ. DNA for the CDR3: TGCGCCAGCAGCTCGGAAGGGCGAAGGGGAAACAATGAGCAGTTCTTC. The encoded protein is CASSSEGRRGNNEQFF.

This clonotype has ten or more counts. The CDR3 sequence is CASSFSAGALSYEQYF. CDR3 in DNA: TGTGCCAGCAGTTTTAGTGCAGGGGCTCTCTCCTACGAGCAGTACTTC. This chain joins TRBV27 and TRBJ2-7, with TRBD1 as a possible D gene (6 bases). Trimming removed 3 bases at V and 0 bases at J, with 15 bases between. This CDR3 is 16 amino acids long. Per germline, CDR1 MNHEY and CDR2 SMNVEV (reference sequence).

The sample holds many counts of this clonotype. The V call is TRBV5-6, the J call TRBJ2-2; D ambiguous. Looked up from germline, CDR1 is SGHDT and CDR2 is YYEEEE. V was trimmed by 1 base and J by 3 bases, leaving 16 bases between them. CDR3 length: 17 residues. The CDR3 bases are TGTGCCAGCAGCTTGATTCCGACAAGGTTCTACACCGGGGAGCTGTTTTTT. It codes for CASSLIPTRFYTGELFF. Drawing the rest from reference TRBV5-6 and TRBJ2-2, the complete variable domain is DAGVTQSPTHLIKTRGQQVTLRCSPKSGHDTVSWYQQALGQGPQFIFQYYEEEERQRGNFPDRFSGHQFPNYSSELNVNALLLGDSALYLCASSLIPTRFYTGELFFGEGSRLTVL.

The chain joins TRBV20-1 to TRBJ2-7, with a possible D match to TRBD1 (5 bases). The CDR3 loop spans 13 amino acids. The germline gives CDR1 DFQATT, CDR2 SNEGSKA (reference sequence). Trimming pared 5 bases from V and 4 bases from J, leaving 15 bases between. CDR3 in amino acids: CSAGAALQYEQYF. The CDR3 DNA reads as TGCAGTGCTGGGGCGGCATTACAGTACGAGCAGTACTTC.

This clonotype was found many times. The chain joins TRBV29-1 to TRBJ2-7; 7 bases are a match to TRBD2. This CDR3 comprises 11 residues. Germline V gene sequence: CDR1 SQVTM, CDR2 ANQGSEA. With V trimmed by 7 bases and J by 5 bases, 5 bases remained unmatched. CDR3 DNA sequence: TGCAGCGCCGCCGCGGGAGACGAGCAGTACTTC. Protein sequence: CSAAAGDEQYF.

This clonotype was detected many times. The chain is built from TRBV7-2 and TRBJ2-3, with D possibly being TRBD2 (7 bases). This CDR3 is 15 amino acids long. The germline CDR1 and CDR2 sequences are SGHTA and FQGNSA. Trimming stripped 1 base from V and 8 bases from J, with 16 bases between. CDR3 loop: CASSLVAGRGGTQYF. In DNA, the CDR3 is TGTGCCAGCAGCTTAGTCGCGGGAAGGGGGGGTACGCAGTATTTT.

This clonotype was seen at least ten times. This CDR3 reads CASSRNTGELFF. The CDR3 coding sequence is TGTGCCAGCAGTCGGAACACCGGGGAGCTGTTTTTT. The chain is built from TRBV6-2 or TRBV6-3 and TRBJ2-2; D unclear. The CDR3 is 12 residues long. From germline, CDR1 is MNHEY and CDR2 SVGEGT. V lost 5 bases to trimming and J lost 1 base, with 2 bases between them.

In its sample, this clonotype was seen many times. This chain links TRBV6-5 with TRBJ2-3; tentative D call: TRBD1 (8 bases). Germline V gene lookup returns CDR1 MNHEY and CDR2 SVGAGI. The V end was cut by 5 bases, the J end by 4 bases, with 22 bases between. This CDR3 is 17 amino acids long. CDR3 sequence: CASSNGQGLGGADTQYF. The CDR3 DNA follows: TGTGCCAGCAGTAACGGACAGGGCCTTGGGGGGGCAGATACGCAGTATTTT.

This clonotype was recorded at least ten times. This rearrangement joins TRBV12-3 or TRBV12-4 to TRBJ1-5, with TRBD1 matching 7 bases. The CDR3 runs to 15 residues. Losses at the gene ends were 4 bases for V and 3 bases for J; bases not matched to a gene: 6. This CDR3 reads CASSSLDRYNQPQHF. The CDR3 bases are TGTGCCAGCAGTTCTTTGGACAGGTACAATCAGCCCCAGCATTTT.

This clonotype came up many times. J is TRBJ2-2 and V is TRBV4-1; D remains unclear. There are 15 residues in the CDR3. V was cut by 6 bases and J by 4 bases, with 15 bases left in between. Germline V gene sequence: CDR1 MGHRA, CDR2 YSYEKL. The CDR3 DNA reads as TGCGCCAGCAGTAAAGCCCCCCTGAGCACCGGGGAGCTGTTTTTT. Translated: CASSKAPLSTGELFF.

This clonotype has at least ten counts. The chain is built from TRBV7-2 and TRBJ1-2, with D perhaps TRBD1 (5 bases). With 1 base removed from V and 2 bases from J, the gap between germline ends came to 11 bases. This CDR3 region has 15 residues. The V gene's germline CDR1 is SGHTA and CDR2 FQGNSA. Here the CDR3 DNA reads TGTGCCAGCAGCTTAGAACGACAGCCCAACTATGGCTACACCTTC. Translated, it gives CASSLERQPNYGYTF.

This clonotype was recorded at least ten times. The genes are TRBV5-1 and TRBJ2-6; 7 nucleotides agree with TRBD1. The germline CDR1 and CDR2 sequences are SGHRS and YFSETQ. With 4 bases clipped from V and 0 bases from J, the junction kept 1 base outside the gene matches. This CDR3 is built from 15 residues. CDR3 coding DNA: TGCGCCAGCAGCCCAGGGGGCTCTGGGGCCAACGTCCTGACTTTC. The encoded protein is CASSPGGSGANVLTF.